This TCR beta chain was obtained from a study of low-dose radiotherapy and immunotherapy resistance in tumors. Study as a whole: Intravenous ipilimumab 1 mg/kg every six weeks was given with nivolumab 240 mg every two weeks. Aspirin 300 mg, taken orally and daily, was given to patients for four cycles from cycle 1 day 1.

This clonotype has a handful of counts. Trimming removed 0 bases at V and 0 bases at J, with 3 bases between. CDR1 LGHNA and CDR2 YNFKEQ come from the germline V gene. The CDR3 contains 14 residues. Described time point: before trial treatment. cDNA synthesis used a TRAV/TRBV-specific primer set for both chains. For amplifying TCRs, the PCR ran for 15 to 20 cycles with Phusion, which was used together with a constant-region primer and the adapter on the V primers. Each CDR3 protein is one row after TCRdb ran MiXCR on the reads. The sample contains about 64,000 distinct CDR3 sequences, more than 25% of which appear only once.

Sequencing was performed on PBMCs, taken before treatment. This chain joins TRBV4-2 and TRBJ1-3, with D unresolved. This clonotype originated in a male donor with rectosigmoid adenocarcinoma. The CDR3 loop reads CASSQEYSGNTIYF. The CDR3 DNA follows: TGTGCCAGCAGCCAAGAGTACTCTGGAAACACCATATATTTT.